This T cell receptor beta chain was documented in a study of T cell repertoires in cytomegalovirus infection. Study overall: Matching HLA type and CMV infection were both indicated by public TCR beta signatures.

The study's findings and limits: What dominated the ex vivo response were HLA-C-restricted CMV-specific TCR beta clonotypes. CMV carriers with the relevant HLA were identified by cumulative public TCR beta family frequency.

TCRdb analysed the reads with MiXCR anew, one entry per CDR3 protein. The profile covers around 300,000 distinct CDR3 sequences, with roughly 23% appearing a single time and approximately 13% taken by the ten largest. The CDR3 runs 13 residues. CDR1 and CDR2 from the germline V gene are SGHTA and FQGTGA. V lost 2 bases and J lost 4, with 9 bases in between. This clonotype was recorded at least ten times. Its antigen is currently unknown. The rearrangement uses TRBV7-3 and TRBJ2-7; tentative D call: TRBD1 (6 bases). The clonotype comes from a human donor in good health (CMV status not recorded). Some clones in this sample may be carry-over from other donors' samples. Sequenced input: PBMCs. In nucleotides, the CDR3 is TGTGCCAGCAGCTTACTTACAGGGTACGAGCAGTACTTC. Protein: CASSLLTGYEQYF.